This TCR beta chain was captured by sequencing in a study of glioma-infiltrating T cells after dendritic cell vaccination. Whole-study results and caveats: Few patients contributed both blood and tumor specimens.

A remark on this clone: Its specificity is unknown.

Germline V lookup: CDR1 SQVTM, CDR2 ANQGSEA. CDR3 length: 14 amino acids. After removal of 7 bases from V and 1 base from J, the junction contained 5 bases not matched to a gene. TCRdb's table, derived via immunoSEQ multiplex PCR, lists solely in-frame clones and lacks some. The sample lists around 90,000 clones; 81% were seen once. This sample's time point: after dendritic cell vaccination, including at tumor progression/relapse. The source is a human donor with glioblastoma. This chain uses TRBV29-1 with TRBJ1-3, with 9 bases identical to TRBD1. Sequenced here: blood, sampled after dendritic cell vaccination. The CDR3 DNA follows: TGCAGCGGATCACAGGGGGCTTCTGGAAACACCATATATTTT. Translation gives CSGSQGASGNTIYF.